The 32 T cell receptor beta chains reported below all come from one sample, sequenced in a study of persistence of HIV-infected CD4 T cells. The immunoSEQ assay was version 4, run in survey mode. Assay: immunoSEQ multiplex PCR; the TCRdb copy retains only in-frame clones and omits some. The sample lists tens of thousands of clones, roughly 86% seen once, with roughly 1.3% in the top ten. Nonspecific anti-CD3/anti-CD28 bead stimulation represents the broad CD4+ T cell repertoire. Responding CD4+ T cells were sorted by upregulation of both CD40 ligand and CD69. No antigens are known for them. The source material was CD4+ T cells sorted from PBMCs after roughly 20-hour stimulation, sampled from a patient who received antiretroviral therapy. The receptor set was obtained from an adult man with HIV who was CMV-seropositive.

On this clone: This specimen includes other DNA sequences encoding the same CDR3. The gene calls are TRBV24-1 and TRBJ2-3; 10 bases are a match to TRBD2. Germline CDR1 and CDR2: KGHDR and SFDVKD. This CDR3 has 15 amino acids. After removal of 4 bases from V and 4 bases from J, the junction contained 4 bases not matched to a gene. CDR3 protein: CATSDPAGGPDTQYF. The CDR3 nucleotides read TGTGCCACCAGTGACCCAGCGGGAGGGCCAGATACGCAGTATTTT.

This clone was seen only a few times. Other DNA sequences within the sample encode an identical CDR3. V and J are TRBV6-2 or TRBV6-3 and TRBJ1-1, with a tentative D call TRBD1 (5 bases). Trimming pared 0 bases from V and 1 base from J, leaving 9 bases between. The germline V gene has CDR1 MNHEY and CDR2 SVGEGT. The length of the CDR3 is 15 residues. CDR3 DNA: TGTGCCAGCAGTTACTCGGGACGTAGGAACACTGAAGCTTTCTTT. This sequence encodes CASSYSGRRNTEAFF.

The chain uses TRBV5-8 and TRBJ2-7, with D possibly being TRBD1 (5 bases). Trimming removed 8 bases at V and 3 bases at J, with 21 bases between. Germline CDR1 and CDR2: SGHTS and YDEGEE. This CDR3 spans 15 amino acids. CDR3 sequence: CASLKWGKTHYEQYF. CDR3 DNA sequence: TGTGCCAGTCTGAAATGGGGCAAGACCCACTACGAGCAGTACTTC.

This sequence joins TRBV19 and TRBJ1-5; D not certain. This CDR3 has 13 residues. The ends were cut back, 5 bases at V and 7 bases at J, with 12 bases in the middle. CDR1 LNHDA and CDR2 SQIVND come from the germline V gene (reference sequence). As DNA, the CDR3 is TGTGCCAGTAGTGACTATAGAGCGCAGCCCCAGCATTTT. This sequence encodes CASSDYRAQPQHF. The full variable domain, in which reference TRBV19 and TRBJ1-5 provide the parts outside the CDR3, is DGGITQSPKYLFRKEGQNVTLSCEQNLNHDAMYWYRQDPGQGLRLIYYSQIVNDFQKGDIAEGYSVSREKKESFPLTVTSAQKNPTAFYLCASSDYRAQPQHFGDGTRLSIL.

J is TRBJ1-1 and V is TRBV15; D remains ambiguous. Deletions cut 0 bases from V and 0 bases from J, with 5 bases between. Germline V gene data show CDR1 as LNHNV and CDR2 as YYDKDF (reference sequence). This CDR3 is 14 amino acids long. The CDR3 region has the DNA TGTGCCACCAGCAGAGACGGAATGAACACTGAAGCTTTCTTT. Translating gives CATSRDGMNTEAFF.

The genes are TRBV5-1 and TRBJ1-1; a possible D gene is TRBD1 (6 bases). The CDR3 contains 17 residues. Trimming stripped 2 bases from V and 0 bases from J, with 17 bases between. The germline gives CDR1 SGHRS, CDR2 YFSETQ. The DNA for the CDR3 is TGCGCCAGCAGCTTTCTGGACTTGGGGGGCATGAACACTGAAGCTTTCTTT. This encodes CASSFLDLGGMNTEAFF.

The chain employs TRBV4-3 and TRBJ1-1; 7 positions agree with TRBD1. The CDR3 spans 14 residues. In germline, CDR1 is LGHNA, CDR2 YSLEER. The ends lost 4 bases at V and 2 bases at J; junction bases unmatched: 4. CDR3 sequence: CASSPHRGNTEAFF. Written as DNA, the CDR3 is TGCGCCAGCAGCCCTCACAGGGGCAACACTGAAGCTTTCTTT.

CDR3 sequence (DNA): TGTGCCAGCGGGGGGGTAAGGCAGGGAAACACCGGGGAGCTGTTTTTT. As protein: CASGGVRQGNTGELFF. The chain carries TRBV28 and TRBJ2-2; 7 bases are a match to TRBD2. The CDR3 consists of 16 residues. V shed 8 bases, J shed 2 bases, and the junction held 11 bases outside the gene matches. Looked up from germline, CDR1 is MDHEN and CDR2 is SYDVKM.

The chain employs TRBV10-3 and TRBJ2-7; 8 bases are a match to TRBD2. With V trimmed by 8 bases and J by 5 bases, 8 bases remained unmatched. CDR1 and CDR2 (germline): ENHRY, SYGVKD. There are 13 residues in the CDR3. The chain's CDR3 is CAIAAGVGDEQYF. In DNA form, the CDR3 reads TGTGCCATCGCAGCGGGAGTAGGCGACGAGCAGTACTTC.

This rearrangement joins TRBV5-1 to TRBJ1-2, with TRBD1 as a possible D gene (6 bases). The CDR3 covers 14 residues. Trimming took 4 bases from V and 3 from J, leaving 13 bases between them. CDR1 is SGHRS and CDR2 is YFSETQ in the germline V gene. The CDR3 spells CASSPRDNYYGYTF. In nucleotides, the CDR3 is TGCGCCAGCAGCCCCCGGGACAACTACTATGGCTACACCTTC.

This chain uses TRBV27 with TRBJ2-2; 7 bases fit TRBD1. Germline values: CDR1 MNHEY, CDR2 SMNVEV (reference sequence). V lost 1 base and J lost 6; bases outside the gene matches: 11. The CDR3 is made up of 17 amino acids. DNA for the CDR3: TGTGCCAGCAGTTTATGGCAGGGGGTGGGAAGGGCCGGGGAGCTGTTTTTT. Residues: CASSLWQGVGRAGELFF.

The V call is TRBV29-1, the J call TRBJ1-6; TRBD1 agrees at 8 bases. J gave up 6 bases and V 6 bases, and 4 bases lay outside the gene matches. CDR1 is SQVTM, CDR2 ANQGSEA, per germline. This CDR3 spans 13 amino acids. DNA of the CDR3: TGCAGCGTGGGGACAGGCCTTAATTCACCCCTCCACTTT. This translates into CSVGTGLNSPLHF.

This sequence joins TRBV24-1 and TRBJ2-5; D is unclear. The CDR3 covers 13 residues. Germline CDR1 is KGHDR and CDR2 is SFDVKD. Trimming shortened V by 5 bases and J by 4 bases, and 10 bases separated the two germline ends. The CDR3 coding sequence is TGTGCCACCAGTGCAGGACCGCTAGAGACCCAGTACTTC. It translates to CATSAGPLETQYF.

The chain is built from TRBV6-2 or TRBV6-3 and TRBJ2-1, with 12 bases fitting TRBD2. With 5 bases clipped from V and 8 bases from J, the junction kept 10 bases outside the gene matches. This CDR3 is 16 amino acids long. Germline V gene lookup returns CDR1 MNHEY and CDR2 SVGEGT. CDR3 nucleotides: TGTGCCAGCAGTGCGAGACTAGCGGGAGACTTGGATGAGCAGTTCTTC. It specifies CASSARLAGDLDEQFF.

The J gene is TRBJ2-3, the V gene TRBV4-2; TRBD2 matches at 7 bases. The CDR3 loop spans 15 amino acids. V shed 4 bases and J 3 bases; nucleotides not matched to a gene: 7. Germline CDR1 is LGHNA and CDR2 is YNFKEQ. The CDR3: CASSPGTISTDTQYF. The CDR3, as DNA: TGTGCCAGCAGCCCCGGGACTATTTCAACAGATACGCAGTATTTT.

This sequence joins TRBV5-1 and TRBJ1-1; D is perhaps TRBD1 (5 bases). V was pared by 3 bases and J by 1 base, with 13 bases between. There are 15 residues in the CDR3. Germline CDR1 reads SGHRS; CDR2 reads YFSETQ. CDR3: CASSSGTVSNTEAFF. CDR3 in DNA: TGCGCCAGCAGCTCCGGGACGGTCTCGAACACTGAAGCTTTCTTT.

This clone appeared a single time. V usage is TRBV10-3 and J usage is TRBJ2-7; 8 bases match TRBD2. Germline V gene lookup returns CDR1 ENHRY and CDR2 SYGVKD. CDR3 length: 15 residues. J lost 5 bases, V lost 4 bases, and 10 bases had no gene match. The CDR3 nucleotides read TGTGCCATCAGTGGGGAGCGGGAGAGGTCCCACGAGCAGTACTTC. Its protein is CAISGERERSHEQYF.

The DNA for the CDR3 is TGTGCCAGCAGCCCTTACGGGGTTCTGGTGGGCACTGAAGCTTTCTTT. Its translation is CASSPYGVLVGTEAFF. The gene calls are TRBV7-9 and TRBJ1-1; D not certain. CDR3 length: 16 residues. With 5 bases removed from V and 4 bases from J, the gap between germline ends came to 20 bases. Per the germline V gene, CDR1 is SEHNR and CDR2 is FQNEAQ (reference sequence).

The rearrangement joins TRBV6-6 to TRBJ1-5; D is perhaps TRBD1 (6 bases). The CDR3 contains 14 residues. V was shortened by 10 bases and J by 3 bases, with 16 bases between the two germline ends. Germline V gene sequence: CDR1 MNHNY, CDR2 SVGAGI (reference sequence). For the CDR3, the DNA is TGTGCCACCAGGGGTCGGGAATTCAATCAGCCCCAGCATTTT. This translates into CATRGREFNQPQHF.

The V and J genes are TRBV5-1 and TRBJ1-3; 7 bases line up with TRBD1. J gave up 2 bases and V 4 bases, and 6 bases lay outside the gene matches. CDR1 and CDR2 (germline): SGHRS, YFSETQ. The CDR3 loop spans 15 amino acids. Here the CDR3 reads CASSQNRGPGNTIYF. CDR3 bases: TGCGCCAGCAGCCAAAACAGGGGACCTGGAAACACCATATATTTT.

CDR3 protein: CASSLASGATGNTIYF. The DNA of the CDR3 is TGTGCCAGCAGCCTCGCCTCCGGAGCTACAGGAAACACCATATATTTT. The chain combines TRBV7-3 with TRBJ1-3; no clear D. The CDR3 consists of 16 residues. Germline assignment: CDR1 SGHTA and CDR2 FQGTGA. Deletions cut 5 bases from V and 4 bases from J, with 18 bases between.

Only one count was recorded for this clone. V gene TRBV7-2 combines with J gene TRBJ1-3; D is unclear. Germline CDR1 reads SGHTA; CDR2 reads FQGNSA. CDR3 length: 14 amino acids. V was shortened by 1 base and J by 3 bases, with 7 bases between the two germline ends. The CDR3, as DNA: TGTGCCAGCAGCTTAGTCGGGGTTGGAAACACCATATATTTT. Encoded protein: CASSLVGVGNTIYF.

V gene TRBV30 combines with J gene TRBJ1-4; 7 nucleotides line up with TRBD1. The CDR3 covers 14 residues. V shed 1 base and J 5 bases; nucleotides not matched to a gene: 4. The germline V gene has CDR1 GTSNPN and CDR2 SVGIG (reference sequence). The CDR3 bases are TGTGCCTGGAGTGAGGGACAGTTGAATGAAAAACTGTTTTTT. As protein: CAWSEGQLNEKLFF.

The CDR3 coding sequence is TGCGGCGGGATACGGGATACGCAGTATTTT. Its translation: CGGIRDTQYF. The rearrangement uses TRBV20-1 and TRBJ2-3, with a possible D match to TRBD2 (6 bases). CDR3 length: 10 residues. Germline V gives CDR1 DFQATT, CDR2 SNEGSKA (reference sequence).

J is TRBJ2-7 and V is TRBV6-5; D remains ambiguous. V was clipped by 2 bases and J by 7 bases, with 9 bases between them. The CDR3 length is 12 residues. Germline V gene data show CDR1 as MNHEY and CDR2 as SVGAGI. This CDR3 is CASSYRLGEQYF. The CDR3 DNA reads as TGTGCCAGCAGTTACAGGTTGGGGGAGCAGTACTTC.

CDR3: CASSYAPGSNQPQHF. DNA of the CDR3: TGTGCCAGCAGTTACGCGCCGGGCAGCAATCAGCCCCAGCATTTT. V is TRBV6-6 and J is TRBJ1-5; D call uncertain. The CDR3 has 15 amino acids. Looked up from germline, CDR1 is MNHNY and CDR2 is SVGAGI (reference sequence). V lost 2 bases to trimming and J lost 1 base, with 9 bases between them.

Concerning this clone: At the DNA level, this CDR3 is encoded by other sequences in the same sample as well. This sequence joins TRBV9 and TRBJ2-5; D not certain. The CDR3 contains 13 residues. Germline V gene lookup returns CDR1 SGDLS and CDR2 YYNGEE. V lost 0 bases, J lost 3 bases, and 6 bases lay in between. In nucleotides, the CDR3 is TGTGCCAGCAGCGTAGCCCGAGAAGAGACCCAGTACTTC. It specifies CASSVAREETQYF.

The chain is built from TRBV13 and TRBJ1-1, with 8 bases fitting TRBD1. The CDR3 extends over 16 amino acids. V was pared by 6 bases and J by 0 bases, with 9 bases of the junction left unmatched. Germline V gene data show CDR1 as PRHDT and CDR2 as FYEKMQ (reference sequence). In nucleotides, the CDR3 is TGTGCCAGCAGACCACAGGGGGGTTTAATGAACACTGAAGCTTTCTTT. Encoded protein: CASRPQGGLMNTEAFF.

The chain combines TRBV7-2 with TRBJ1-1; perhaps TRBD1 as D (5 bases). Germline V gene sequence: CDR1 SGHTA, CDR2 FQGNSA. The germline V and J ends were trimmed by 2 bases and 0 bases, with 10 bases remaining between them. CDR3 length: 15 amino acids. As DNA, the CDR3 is TGTGCCAGCAGCTTAACAGGAATCTTGAACACTGAAGCTTTCTTT. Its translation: CASSLTGILNTEAFF.

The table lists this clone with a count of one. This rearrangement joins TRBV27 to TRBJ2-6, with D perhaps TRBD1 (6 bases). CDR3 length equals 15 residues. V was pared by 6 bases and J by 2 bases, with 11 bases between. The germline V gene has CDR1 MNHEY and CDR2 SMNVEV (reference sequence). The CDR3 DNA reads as TGTGCCAGCAGATTAAACAGGGCTGGGGCCAACGTCCTGACTTTC. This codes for CASRLNRAGANVLTF.

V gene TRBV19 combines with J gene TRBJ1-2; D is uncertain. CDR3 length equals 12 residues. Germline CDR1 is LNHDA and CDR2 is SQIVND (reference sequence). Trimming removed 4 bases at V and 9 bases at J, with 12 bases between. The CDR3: CASSTGRSSYTF. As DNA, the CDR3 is TGTGCCAGTAGTACCGGACGGTCCAGCTACACCTTC. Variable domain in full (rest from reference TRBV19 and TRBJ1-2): DGGITQSPKYLFRKEGQNVTLSCEQNLNHDAMYWYRQDPGQGLRLIYYSQIVNDFQKGDIAEGYSVSREKKESFPLTVTSAQKNPTAFYLCASSTGRSSYTFGSGTRLTVV.

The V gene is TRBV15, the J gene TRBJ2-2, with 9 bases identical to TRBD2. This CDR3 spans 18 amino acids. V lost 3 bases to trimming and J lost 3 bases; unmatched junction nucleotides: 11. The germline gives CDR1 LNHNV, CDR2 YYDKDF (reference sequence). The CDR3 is CATSRDGGGRVYTGELFF. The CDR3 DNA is TGTGCCACCAGCAGGGATGGCGGCGGGAGGGTGTACACCGGGGAGCTGTTTTTT.